This TCR beta chain originates from a study of cytomegalovirus exposure and HLA in healthy donors. Study-wide results and limits: An ancestry cluster, one associated with Asian ancestry, reportedly showed fewer N-insertions than the 666-donor mean in a later analysis. Common viral pathogens seemed, in a later analysis, to connect with several of the most significant clusters. Accurate predictions that matched the HLA-A and HLA-B alleles of most subjects were reportedly made from TCR beta sequences. TCR beta V- and J-gene trimming was later associated with a missense DCLRE1C variant.

Between the trimmed V and J ends, which lost 1 base and 1 base, there was a span of 10 bases. Per the germline V gene, CDR1 is SGHRS and CDR2 is YFSETQ. The CDR3 has 15 amino acids. The PCR used 60 Vbeta and 13 Jbeta primers. Generated by immunoSEQ multiplex PCR, the TCRdb table keeps only in-frame clones and is missing some. Of 150,000 to 200,000 clones in the sample, around 76% were seen once. This clone was seen once. The target antigen is unknown. The chain joins TRBV5-1 to TRBJ2-3; D may be TRBD1 (7 bases). The material sequenced was PBMCs. This TCR was sampled from a female donor in good health and CMV-seronegative. The CDR3 protein is CASSLFRGGTDTQYF. The DNA of the CDR3 is TGCGCCAGCAGCTTGTTCAGGGGGGGCACAGATACGCAGTATTTT.